A selection of T cell receptor beta chains follows, all from one sample in a study of neurological immune-mediated disorders. Each CDR3 protein gets one entry after TCRdb re-called the 5' RACE reads with MiXCR. The repertoire holds 40,000 to 50,000 distinct CDR3 sequences, with 2.5% as singletons. What was sequenced was PBMCs. The receptor source for this set is a man aged 25-45 years with multiple sclerosis. CDR3s include the opening cysteine and the closing phenylalanine or tryptophan. A D gene is named only where the DNA matches it firmly. Clone size reads once, few, many, or a class if the clone is expanded.

V: TRBV29-1
J: TRBJ2-3
D: .
size: many
DNA: TGCAGCGTTGAAGGGCAGGGGGGTGGAGATACGCAGTATTTT
CDR3: CSVEGQGGGDTQYF

V: TRBV10-3
J: TRBJ2-2
D: TRBD2
size: many
DNA: TGTGCCATCAGTGAGTCGAGTAGCGGGAGTACCGGGGAGCTGTTTTTT
CDR3: CAISESSSGSTGELFF

V: TRBV20-1
J: TRBJ2-7
D: .
size: many
DNA: TGCAGTGCGAGTAGTCCTACAATAACTTACGAGCAGTACTTC
CDR3: CSASSPTITYEQYF

V: TRBV5-1
J: TRBJ2-3
D: .
size: many
DNA: TGCGCCAGCAGCTTGGGCGGGGAGGCAGATACGCAGTATTTT
CDR3: CASSLGGEADTQYF

V: TRBV29-1
J: TRBJ1-4
D: .
size: many
DNA: TGCAGCGCCCGGAGAGGCGTCGGTGAAAAACTGTTTTTT
CDR3: CSARRGVGEKLFF

V: TRBV20-1
J: TRBJ2-1
D: TRBD2
size: many
DNA: TGCAGTGCTAGAACAAGACGGAGCGGGAATAGCTCCTACAATGAGCAGTTCTTC
CDR3: CSARTRRSGNSSYNEQFF

V: TRBV7-2
J: TRBJ2-4
D: .
size: many
DNA: TGTGCCAGCAGCTTTGGTGGGGTAGCCAAAAACATTCAGTACTTC
CDR3: CASSFGGVAKNIQYF

V: TRBV29-1
J: TRBJ2-3
D: .
size: many
DNA: TGCAGCGTGGAGGGCGGTGACACAGATACGCAGTATTTT
CDR3: CSVEGGDTDTQYF

V: TRBV5-1
J: TRBJ2-2
D: .
size: many
DNA: TGCGCCAGCAGACGAGACACCGGGGAGCTGTTTTTT
CDR3: CASRRDTGELFF

V: TRBV12-3/TRBV12-4
J: TRBJ2-3
D: .
size: many
DNA: TGTGCCAGCAGTTTAGGGCAGGACACAGATACGCAGTATTTT
CDR3: CASSLGQDTDTQYF

V: TRBV5-1
J: TRBJ2-7
D: .
size: many
DNA: TGCGCCAGCAGCTTTACTAGGTACGAGCAGTACTTC
CDR3: CASSFTRYEQYF

V: TRBV18
J: TRBJ1-1
D: .
size: many
DNA: TGTGCCAGCTCACCGTCGGGGGGAGTAAATACTGAAGCTTTCTTT
CDR3: CASSPSGGVNTEAFF

V: TRBV5-1
J: TRBJ2-2
D: .
size: many
DNA: TGCGCCAGCAGCTTGGACAGGGACACCGGGGAGCTGTTTTTT
CDR3: CASSLDRDTGELFF